Below are 9 T cell receptor beta chains sequenced from a single sample in a study of T-cell reconstitution after alpha-beta-depleted transplantation in children. Researchers prepared the TCRbeta library using unique molecular identifiers, the study reports. TCRdb re-called the PCR reads with MiXCR, one entry per CDR3 protein. The top ten hold about 5% of the sample, which has 780,000 or so distinct CDR3 sequences, 16% seen once. Sequencing was performed on PBMCs, mostly from graft donor cells, taken 360 days after TCRalphabeta/CD19-depleted stem cell transplant. The receptors derive from a male patient younger than 18 who had a stem cell transplant for acute lymphoblastic leukemia, so the T cells may come from the graft donor.

This clonotype was detected a few times. The chain has TRBV18 and TRBJ1-3; the D is unclear. Trimming removed 0 bases from V and 1 base from J, with 4 bases in between. The CDR3 totals 14 residues. Germline values: CDR1 KGHSH, CDR2 LQKENI. CDR3 amino acids: CASSPPESGNTIYF. Written as DNA, the CDR3 is TGTGCCAGCTCACCACCGGAATCTGGAAACACCATATATTTT.

At least ten counts were recorded for this clonotype. The V and J genes are TRBV5-1 and TRBJ2-3, with TRBD1 identical over 11 bases. The ends lost 2 bases at V and 2 bases at J; junction bases unmatched: 7. This CDR3 region has 17 residues. The germline gives CDR1 SGHRS, CDR2 YFSETQ. Here the CDR3 reads CASSFSRTGGNTDTQYF. The CDR3 nucleotides are TGCGCCAGCAGCTTTTCACGGACAGGGGGCAACACAGATACGCAGTATTTT. Using reference TRBV5-1 and TRBJ2-3 for the parts outside the CDR3, the full variable domain is KAGVTQTPRYLIKTRGQQVTLSCSPISGHRSVSWYQQTPGQGLQFLFEYFSETQRNKGNFPGRFSGRQFSNSRSEMNVSTLELGDSALYLCASSFSRTGGNTDTQYFGPGTRLTVL.

This clonotype was observed a few times. The gene calls are TRBV15 and TRBJ2-7; unclear D gene. CDR3 size: 12 residues. V was pared by 1 base and J by 2 bases, with 3 bases between. Germline assignment: CDR1 LNHNV and CDR2 YYDKDF (reference sequence). The CDR3 here is CATSRGTYEQYF. The CDR3 DNA reads as TGTGCCACCAGCAGAGGCACCTACGAGCAGTACTTC.

This chain joins TRBV12-3 or TRBV12-4 and TRBJ2-3; D may match TRBD1 or TRBD2 (5 bases each). V was trimmed by 3 bases and J by 0 bases, leaving 13 bases between them. The CDR3 totals 16 residues. The CDR3 here is CASSLRGVGSTDTQYF. The DNA of the CDR3 is TGTGCCAGCAGTTTGAGGGGTGTTGGGAGCACAGATACGCAGTATTTT.

The chain carries TRBV9 and TRBJ2-2; D is perhaps TRBD2 (5 bases). The V and J ends lost 4 bases and 4 bases respectively, with 17 bases between them. The CDR3 extends over 16 amino acids. Germline values: CDR1 SGDLS, CDR2 YYNGEE. As DNA, the CDR3 is TGTGCCAGCAGCCCATACGACGGACGGGGCACCGGGGAGCTGTTTTTT. It translates to CASSPYDGRGTGELFF.

The genes are TRBV7-9 and TRBJ2-1, with TRBD2 identical over 8 bases. From germline, CDR1 is SEHNR and CDR2 FQNEAQ (reference sequence). There are 14 residues in the CDR3. V shed 4 bases, J shed 8 bases, and the junction held 7 bases outside the gene matches. CDR3 region: CASSYPAGADEQFF. The CDR3 coding sequence is TGTGCCAGCAGCTACCCAGCGGGAGCTGATGAGCAGTTCTTC.

In DNA form, the CDR3 reads TGTGCCAGCAGCCCTGGACAGGGGGCGTATAATTCACCCCTCCACTTT. Translating it yields CASSPGQGAYNSPLHF. The chain carries TRBV9 and TRBJ1-6; 11 positions match TRBD1. The CDR3 totals 16 residues. With 4 bases clipped from V and 4 bases from J, the junction kept 4 bases outside the gene matches. Germline V gene lookup returns CDR1 SGDLS and CDR2 YYNGEE.

The V and J genes are TRBV7-8 and TRBJ2-1; 7 bases match TRBD2. Germline V gives CDR1 SGHVS, CDR2 FQNEAQ. With V trimmed by 0 bases and J by 3 bases, 8 bases remained unmatched. CDR3 size: 17 residues. The CDR3: CASSLAPGKRGYNEQFF. CDR3 in DNA: TGTGCCAGCAGCTTAGCGCCGGGGAAGCGGGGCTACAATGAGCAGTTCTTC.

This chain links TRBV19 with TRBJ1-5; D unresolved. This CDR3 region has 15 residues. Germline V gene sequence: CDR1 LNHDA, CDR2 SQIVND (reference sequence). The V and J ends lost 3 bases and 0 bases respectively, with 9 bases between them. CDR3 nucleotide sequence: TGTGCCAGTAGTATCTGGCAGAATAGCAATCAGCCCCAGCATTTT. It translates to CASSIWQNSNQPQHF. The whole variable domain, remainder taken from reference TRBV19 and TRBJ1-5, is DGGITQSPKYLFRKEGQNVTLSCEQNLNHDAMYWYRQDPGQGLRLIYYSQIVNDFQKGDIAEGYSVSREKKESFPLTVTSAQKNPTAFYLCASSIWQNSNQPQHFGDGTRLSIL.